This passage covers 21 T cell receptor beta chains from one sample sequenced in a study of blood T cell repertoires in COVID-19. Sequenced by immunoSEQ multiplex PCR; TCRdb stores in-frame clones only, minus some. The sample holds under 350,000 clones, around 83% seen once. Sequenced: peripheral blood. These receptor sequences come from a man younger than 30 with active or convalescent COVID-19.

This chain links TRBV30 with TRBJ1-3; maybe TRBD1 (5 bases). There are 14 residues in the CDR3. Germline V gene sequence: CDR1 GTSNPN, CDR2 SVGIG (reference sequence). The V end was cut by 1 base, the J end by 1 base, with 8 bases between. CDR3 sequence reads: CAWSDAGSGNTIYF. The CDR3, as DNA: TGTGCCTGGAGTGATGCAGGGTCTGGAAACACCATATATTTT.

This chain connects TRBV6-5 to TRBJ1-5; 10 bases fit TRBD1. Looked up from germline, CDR1 is MNHEY and CDR2 is SVGAGI. After removal of 5 bases from V and 7 bases from J, the junction contained 8 bases not matched to a gene. The length of the CDR3 is 15 residues. CDR3 DNA: TGTGCCAGCAGTCCAGGACAGGGGGTAGGGCAGCCCCAGCATTTT. The encoded protein is CASSPGQGVGQPQHF.

The J gene is TRBJ1-1, the V gene TRBV3-1 (or the pseudogene TRBV3-2); no definite D call. Looked up from germline, CDR1 is LGHDT and CDR2 is YNNKEL (reference sequence). Trimming pared 2 bases from V and 1 base from J, leaving 20 bases between. This CDR3 contains 18 residues. In nucleotides, the CDR3 is TGTGCCAGCAGCCAAAAGCCCTCTTGCGGCATAGCGAACACTGAAGCTTTCTTT. Translation: CASSQKPSCGIANTEAFF.

The chain uses TRBV7-2 and TRBJ1-5; D call uncertain. CDR1 is SGHTA, CDR2 FQGNSA, per germline. Trimming pared 4 bases from V and 5 bases from J, leaving 12 bases between. The CDR3 has 14 residues. The CDR3 loop is CASSSTGPDQPQHF. The DNA of the CDR3 is TGTGCCAGCAGCTCCACTGGTCCTGATCAGCCCCAGCATTTT.

This clone was seen once. V gene TRBV5-1 combines with J gene TRBJ1-6; perhaps TRBD1 as D (5 bases). The CDR3 runs to 19 residues. Trimming cost V 2 bases and J 0 bases, with 18 bases left between them. Looked up from germline, CDR1 is SGHRS and CDR2 is YFSETQ. The CDR3 DNA sequence: TGCGCCAGCAGCTTTCTACCGCCGACAGACCTCTCCTATAATTCACCCCTCCACTTT. Translated, it gives CASSFLPPTDLSYNSPLHF.

V gene TRBV12-2 combines with J gene TRBJ1-1; TRBD1, the table's D call, lacks a check against the DNA. TRBV12-2 counts as a pseudogene. The length of the CDR3 is 13 residues. The CDR3 protein is CASRHHMDSEAFF. CDR3 coding DNA: TGTGCAAGTCGACACCACATGGACAGCGAAGCTTTCTTT.

The chain carries TRBV5-1 and TRBJ2-3; weak D call: TRBD1 (7 bases). This CDR3 contains 17 residues. V was pared by 5 bases and J by 6 bases, with 25 bases between. The germline gives CDR1 SGHRS, CDR2 YFSETQ. The CDR3 spells CASRETTGFAGTDTQYF. The CDR3 nucleotides read TGCGCCAGCAGAGAAACGACAGGGTTCGCGGGGACCGATACGCAGTATTTT.

The chain combines TRBV5-1 with TRBJ1-6, with a possible D match to TRBD1 (6 bases). V dropped 0 bases and J dropped 9 bases, with 16 bases sitting between them. The CDR3 covers 16 residues. Germline CDR1 is SGHRS and CDR2 is YFSETQ. The CDR3 nucleotides read TGCGCCAGCAGCTTGGATGTCCAGGGGCAAGGTTCACCCCTCCACTTT. Protein: CASSLDVQGQGSPLHF.

V gene TRBV19 combines with J gene TRBJ2-6, with 9 nucleotides matching TRBD1. The germline V gene has CDR1 LNHDA and CDR2 SQIVND (reference sequence). CDR3 length equals 15 residues. V shed 6 bases and J 0 bases; nucleotides not matched to a gene: 0. The DNA for the CDR3 is TGTGCCAGTAGGGACAGGGGCTCTGGGGCCAACGTCCTGACTTTC. Its protein is CASRDRGSGANVLTF.

The rearrangement joins TRBV4-1 to TRBJ2-1, with a tentative D call TRBD2 (5 bases). Deletions cut 6 bases from V and 8 bases from J, with 20 bases between. In germline, CDR1 is MGHRA, CDR2 YSYEKL. CDR3 length: 15 amino acids. The CDR3 DNA follows: TGCGCCAGCAGTCGGACGTGGCTAGCTCTCGATGAGCAGTTCTTC. Protein: CASSRTWLALDEQFF.

The CDR3 region is CASSVDEAGELFF. CDR3 DNA sequence: TGTGCCAGCAGCGTAGATGAGGCCGGGGAGCTGTTTTTT. This chain connects TRBV9 to TRBJ2-2; no clear D gene. CDR3 size: 13 residues. Germline CDR1 is SGDLS and CDR2 is YYNGEE. V was shortened by 0 bases and J by 6 bases, with 6 bases between the two germline ends. Full variable domain (rest looked up from reference TRBV9 and TRBJ2-2): DSGVTQTPKHLITATGQRVTLRCSPRSGDLSVYWYQQSLDQGLQFLIQYYNGEERAKGNILERFSAQQFPDLHSELNLSSLELGDSALYFCASSVDEAGELFFGEGSRLTVL.

The chain employs TRBV7-6 and TRBJ2-2; 7 bases map to TRBD1. The V gene end was trimmed by 0 bases and the J gene end by 4 bases; junction bases not matched to a gene: 8. Germline assignment: CDR1 SGHVS and CDR2 FNYEAQ. CDR3 length: 17 residues. The CDR3 is CASSLAGQTKSTGELFF. The CDR3 DNA reads TGTGCCAGCAGCTTAGCGGGACAGACGAAAAGCACCGGGGAGCTGTTTTTT.

The V gene is TRBV27, the J gene TRBJ2-2, with D hard to call. Trimming took 10 bases from V and 6 from J, leaving 9 bases between them. The CDR3 sequence is 11 residues long. CDR1 is MNHEY, CDR2 SMNVEV, per germline (reference sequence). CDR3 in amino acids: CATIASGELFF. The CDR3 nucleotides are TGTGCCACCATAGCCTCCGGGGAGCTGTTTTTT.

Only a few counts were recorded for this clone. CDR3 coding DNA: TGTGCCAGCAGTTACTCCGCAGGGCAGTCCTTGGGTGGCTACACCTTC. Protein sequence: CASSYSAGQSLGGYTF. The rearrangement links TRBV6-5 to TRBJ1-2; a weak D match, TRBD1 (5 bases). Trimming cost V 0 bases and J 7 bases, with 18 bases left between them. The CDR3 loop spans 16 amino acids. CDR1 and CDR2 (germline): MNHEY, SVGAGI.

The chain couples TRBV30 to TRBJ2-3; TRBD2 is a possible D gene (6 bases). This CDR3 region has 13 residues. From germline, CDR1 is GTSNPN and CDR2 SVGIG (reference sequence). Between the trimmed V and J ends, which lost 2 bases and 2 bases, there was a span of 8 bases. The CDR3 sequence: CAWSRGVTDTQYF. In nucleotides, the CDR3 is TGTGCCTGGAGTCGCGGGGTCACAGATACGCAGTATTTT.

The genes are TRBV19 and TRBJ1-3; D is possibly TRBD1 (5 bases). Looked up from germline, CDR1 is LNHDA and CDR2 is SQIVND (reference sequence). V was pared by 7 bases and J by 0 bases, with 13 bases between. This CDR3 is built from 15 residues. The chain's CDR3 is CASMIGVGSGNTIYF. The CDR3 DNA is TGTGCCAGTATGATAGGGGTCGGCTCTGGAAACACCATATATTTT.

The rearrangement uses TRBV5-8 and TRBJ1-2; 10 nucleotides line up with TRBD1. Germline V gene lookup returns CDR1 SGHTS and CDR2 YDEGEE. J gave up 7 bases and V 1 base, and 10 bases lay outside the gene matches. This CDR3 is 16 amino acids long. The CDR3 is CASSLMGTGDLSGYTF. In DNA form, the CDR3 reads TGTGCCAGCAGCTTGATGGGGACAGGGGATCTCAGTGGCTACACCTTC.

The rearrangement links TRBV5-4 to TRBJ1-2, with D possibly TRBD1 on 6 matching bases. The CDR3 totals 12 residues. V lost 3 bases and J lost 6, with 9 bases in between. Germline V gene lookup returns CDR1 SGHNT and CDR2 YYREEE (reference sequence). The CDR3 sequence is CASSSRGHGYTF. CDR3 nucleotides: TGTGCCAGCAGCTCCAGGGGTCATGGCTACACCTTC.

The V call is TRBV4-2, the J call TRBJ2-1, with unresolved D. The length of the CDR3 is 13 residues. Between the trimmed V and J ends, which lost 0 bases and 6 bases, there was a span of 6 bases. Germline V CDR1 and CDR2: LGHNA, YNFKEQ. The CDR3 sequence: CASSQERPNEQFF. For the CDR3, the DNA is TGTGCCAGCAGCCAAGAGCGTCCCAATGAGCAGTTCTTC.

This rearrangement joins TRBV28 to TRBJ2-7; unclear D gene. The V end lost 6 bases, the J end lost 3 bases, and 18 bases lay between the germline ends. The CDR3 consists of 15 residues. CDR1 MDHEN and CDR2 SYDVKM come from the germline V gene. The CDR3 spells CASRTPRLPLYEQYF. In DNA, the CDR3 is TGTGCCAGCAGGACTCCACGGCTTCCCCTCTACGAGCAGTACTTC.

This chain connects TRBV11-3 to TRBJ2-1, with TRBD1 matching over 9 bases. After removal of 5 bases from V and 11 bases from J, the junction contained 28 bases not matched to a gene. Looked up from germline, CDR1 is SGHNT and CDR2 is YENEEA. This CDR3 contains 20 residues. The CDR3 DNA follows: TGTGCCAGCAGCCGGGCATGGGGACAGGGACTAACCCACAGCCCAGGGAAGCAGTTCTTC. Its translation is CASSRAWGQGLTHSPGKQFF.